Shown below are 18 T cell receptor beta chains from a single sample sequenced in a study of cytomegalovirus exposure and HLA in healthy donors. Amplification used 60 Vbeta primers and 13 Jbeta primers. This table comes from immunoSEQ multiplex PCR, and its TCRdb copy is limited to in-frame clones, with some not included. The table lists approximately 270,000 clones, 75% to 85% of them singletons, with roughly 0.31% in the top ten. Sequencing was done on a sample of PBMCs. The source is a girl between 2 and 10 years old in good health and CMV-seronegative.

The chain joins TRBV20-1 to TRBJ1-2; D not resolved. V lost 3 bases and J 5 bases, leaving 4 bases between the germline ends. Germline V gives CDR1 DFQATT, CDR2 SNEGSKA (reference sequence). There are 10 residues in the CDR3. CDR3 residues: CSARTYGYTF. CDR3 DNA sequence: TGCAGTGCTAGGACATATGGCTACACCTTC.

Here the CDR3 DNA reads TGTGCCAGCAGTTTCAGGGTCGTCGGGGAGCTGTTTTTT. It specifies CASSFRVVGELFF. V usage is TRBV27 and J usage is TRBJ2-2; D is perhaps TRBD1 (5 bases). Trimming removed 3 bases at V and 7 bases at J, with 9 bases between. This CDR3 comprises 13 residues. In germline, CDR1 is MNHEY, CDR2 SMNVEV (reference sequence).

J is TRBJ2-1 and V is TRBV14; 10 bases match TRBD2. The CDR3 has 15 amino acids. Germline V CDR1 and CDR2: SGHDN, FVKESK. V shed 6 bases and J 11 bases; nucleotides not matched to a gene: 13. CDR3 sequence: CASRIAGGGGNQQFF. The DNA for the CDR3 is TGTGCCAGCAGGATAGCGGGAGGAGGGGGAAATCAGCAGTTCTTC.

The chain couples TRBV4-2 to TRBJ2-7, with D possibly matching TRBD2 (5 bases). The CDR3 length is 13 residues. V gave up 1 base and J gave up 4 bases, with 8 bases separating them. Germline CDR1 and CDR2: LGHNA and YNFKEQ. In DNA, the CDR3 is TGTGCCAGCAGCCAAGGTGGAGGATACGAGCAGTACTTC. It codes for CASSQGGGYEQYF.

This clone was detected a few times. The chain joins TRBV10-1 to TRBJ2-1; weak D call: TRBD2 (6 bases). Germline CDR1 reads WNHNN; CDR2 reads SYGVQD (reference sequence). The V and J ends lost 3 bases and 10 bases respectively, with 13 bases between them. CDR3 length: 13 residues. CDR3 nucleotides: TGCGCCAGCAGTGACTGGGCGGGAATGGAGCAGTTCTTC. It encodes CASSDWAGMEQFF.

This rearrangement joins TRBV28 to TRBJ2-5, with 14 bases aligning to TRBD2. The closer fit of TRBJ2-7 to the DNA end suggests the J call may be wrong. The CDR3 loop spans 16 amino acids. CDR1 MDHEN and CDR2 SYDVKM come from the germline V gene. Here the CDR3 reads CASSSGLAGVSHEQYF. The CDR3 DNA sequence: TGTGCCAGCAGTTCGGGACTAGCGGGAGTTTCCCACGAGCAGTACTTC.

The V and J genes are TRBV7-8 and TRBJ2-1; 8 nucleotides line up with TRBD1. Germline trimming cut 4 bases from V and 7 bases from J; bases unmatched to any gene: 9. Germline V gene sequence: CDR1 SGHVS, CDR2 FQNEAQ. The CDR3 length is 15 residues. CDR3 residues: CASSYGQGAWNEQFF. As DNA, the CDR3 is TGTGCCAGCAGCTACGGACAGGGAGCATGGAATGAGCAGTTCTTC.

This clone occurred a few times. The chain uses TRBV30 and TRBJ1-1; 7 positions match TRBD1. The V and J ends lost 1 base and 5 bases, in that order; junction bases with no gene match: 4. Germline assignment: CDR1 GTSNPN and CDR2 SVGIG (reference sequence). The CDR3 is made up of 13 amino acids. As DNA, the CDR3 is TGTGCCTGGAGTGGGGACAGTCGGACTGAAGCTTTCTTT. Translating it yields CAWSGDSRTEAFF. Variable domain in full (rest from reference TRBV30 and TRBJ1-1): SQTIHQWPATLVQPVGSPLSLECTVEGTSNPNLYWYRQAAGRGLQLLFYSVGIGQISSEVPQNLSASRPQDRQFILSSKKLLLSDSGFYLCAWSGDSRTEAFFGQGTRLTVV.

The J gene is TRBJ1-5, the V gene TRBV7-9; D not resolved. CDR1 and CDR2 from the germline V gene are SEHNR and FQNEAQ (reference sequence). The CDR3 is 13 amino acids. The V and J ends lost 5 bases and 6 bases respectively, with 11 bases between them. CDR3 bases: TGTGCCAGCAGCCCGCCCGGAGGTCAGCCCCAGCATTTT. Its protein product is CASSPPGGQPQHF.

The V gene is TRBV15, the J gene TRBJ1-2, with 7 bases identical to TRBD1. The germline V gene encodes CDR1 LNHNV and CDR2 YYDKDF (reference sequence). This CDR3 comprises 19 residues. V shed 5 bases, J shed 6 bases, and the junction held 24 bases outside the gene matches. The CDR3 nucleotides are TGTGCCACCAGCCCTCTACGACAGGGTACGAAGGGGGGTCTTGATGGCTACACCTTC. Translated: CATSPLRQGTKGGLDGYTF.

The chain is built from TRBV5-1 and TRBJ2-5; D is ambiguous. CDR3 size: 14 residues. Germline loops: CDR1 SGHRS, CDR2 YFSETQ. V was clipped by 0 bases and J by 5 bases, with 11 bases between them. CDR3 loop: CASSLGEAGETQYF. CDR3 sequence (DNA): TGCGCCAGCAGCTTGGGCGAGGCTGGGGAGACCCAGTACTTC.

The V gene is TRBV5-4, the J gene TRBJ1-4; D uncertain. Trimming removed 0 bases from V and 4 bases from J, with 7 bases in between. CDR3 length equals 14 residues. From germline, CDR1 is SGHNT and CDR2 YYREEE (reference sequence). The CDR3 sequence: CASSLDSRNEKLFF. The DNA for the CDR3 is TGTGCCAGCAGCTTGGATAGCCGTAATGAAAAACTGTTTTTT. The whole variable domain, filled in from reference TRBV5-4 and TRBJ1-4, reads ETGVTQSPTHLIKTRGQQVTLRCSSQSGHNTVSWYQQALGQGPQFIFQYYREEENGRGNFPPRFSGLQFPNYSSELNVNALELDDSALYLCASSLDSRNEKLFFGSGTQLSVL.

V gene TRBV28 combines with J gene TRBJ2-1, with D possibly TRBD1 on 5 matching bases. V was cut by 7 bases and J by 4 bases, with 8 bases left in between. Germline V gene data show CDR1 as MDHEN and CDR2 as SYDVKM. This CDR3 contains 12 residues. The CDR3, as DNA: TGTGCCAGCACCACAGGATACAATGAGCAGTTCTTC. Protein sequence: CASTTGYNEQFF.

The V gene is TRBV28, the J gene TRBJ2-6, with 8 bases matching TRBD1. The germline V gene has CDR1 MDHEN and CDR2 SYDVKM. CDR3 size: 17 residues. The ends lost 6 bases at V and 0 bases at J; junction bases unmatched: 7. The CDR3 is CASSTGQGLSGANVLTF. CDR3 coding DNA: TGTGCCAGCAGCACTGGACAGGGACTCTCTGGGGCCAACGTCCTGACTTTC.

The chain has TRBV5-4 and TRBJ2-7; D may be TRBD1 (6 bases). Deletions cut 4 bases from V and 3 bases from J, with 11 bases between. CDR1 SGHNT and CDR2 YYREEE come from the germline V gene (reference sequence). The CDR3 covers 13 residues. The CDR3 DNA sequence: TGTGCCAGCAGCAAGACAGGTGTCTACGAGCAGTACTTC. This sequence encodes CASSKTGVYEQYF.

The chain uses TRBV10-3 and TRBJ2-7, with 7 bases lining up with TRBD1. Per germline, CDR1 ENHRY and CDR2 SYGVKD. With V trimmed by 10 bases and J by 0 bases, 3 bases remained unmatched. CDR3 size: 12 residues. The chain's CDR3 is CATRDSSYEQYF. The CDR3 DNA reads TGTGCCACAAGGGACAGCTCCTACGAGCAGTACTTC.

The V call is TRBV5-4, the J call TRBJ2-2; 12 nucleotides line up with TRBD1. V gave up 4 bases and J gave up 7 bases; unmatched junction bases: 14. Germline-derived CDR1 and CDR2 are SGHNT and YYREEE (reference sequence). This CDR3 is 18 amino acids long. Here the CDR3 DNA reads TGTGCCAGCAGCCCGCCGCCCGGGACAGGGGGCTTTGGCGGGGAGCTGTTTTTT. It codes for CASSPPPGTGGFGGELFF.

The CDR3 loop reads CASSAASRAAETQYF. DNA of the CDR3: TGTGCCAGCAGCGCGGCGAGCAGGGCGGCAGAGACCCAGTACTTC. The rearrangement uses TRBV9 and TRBJ2-5; D may be TRBD1 (5 bases). This CDR3 contains 15 residues. In germline, CDR1 is SGDLS, CDR2 YYNGEE. Trimming pared 3 bases from V and 4 bases from J, leaving 16 bases between.